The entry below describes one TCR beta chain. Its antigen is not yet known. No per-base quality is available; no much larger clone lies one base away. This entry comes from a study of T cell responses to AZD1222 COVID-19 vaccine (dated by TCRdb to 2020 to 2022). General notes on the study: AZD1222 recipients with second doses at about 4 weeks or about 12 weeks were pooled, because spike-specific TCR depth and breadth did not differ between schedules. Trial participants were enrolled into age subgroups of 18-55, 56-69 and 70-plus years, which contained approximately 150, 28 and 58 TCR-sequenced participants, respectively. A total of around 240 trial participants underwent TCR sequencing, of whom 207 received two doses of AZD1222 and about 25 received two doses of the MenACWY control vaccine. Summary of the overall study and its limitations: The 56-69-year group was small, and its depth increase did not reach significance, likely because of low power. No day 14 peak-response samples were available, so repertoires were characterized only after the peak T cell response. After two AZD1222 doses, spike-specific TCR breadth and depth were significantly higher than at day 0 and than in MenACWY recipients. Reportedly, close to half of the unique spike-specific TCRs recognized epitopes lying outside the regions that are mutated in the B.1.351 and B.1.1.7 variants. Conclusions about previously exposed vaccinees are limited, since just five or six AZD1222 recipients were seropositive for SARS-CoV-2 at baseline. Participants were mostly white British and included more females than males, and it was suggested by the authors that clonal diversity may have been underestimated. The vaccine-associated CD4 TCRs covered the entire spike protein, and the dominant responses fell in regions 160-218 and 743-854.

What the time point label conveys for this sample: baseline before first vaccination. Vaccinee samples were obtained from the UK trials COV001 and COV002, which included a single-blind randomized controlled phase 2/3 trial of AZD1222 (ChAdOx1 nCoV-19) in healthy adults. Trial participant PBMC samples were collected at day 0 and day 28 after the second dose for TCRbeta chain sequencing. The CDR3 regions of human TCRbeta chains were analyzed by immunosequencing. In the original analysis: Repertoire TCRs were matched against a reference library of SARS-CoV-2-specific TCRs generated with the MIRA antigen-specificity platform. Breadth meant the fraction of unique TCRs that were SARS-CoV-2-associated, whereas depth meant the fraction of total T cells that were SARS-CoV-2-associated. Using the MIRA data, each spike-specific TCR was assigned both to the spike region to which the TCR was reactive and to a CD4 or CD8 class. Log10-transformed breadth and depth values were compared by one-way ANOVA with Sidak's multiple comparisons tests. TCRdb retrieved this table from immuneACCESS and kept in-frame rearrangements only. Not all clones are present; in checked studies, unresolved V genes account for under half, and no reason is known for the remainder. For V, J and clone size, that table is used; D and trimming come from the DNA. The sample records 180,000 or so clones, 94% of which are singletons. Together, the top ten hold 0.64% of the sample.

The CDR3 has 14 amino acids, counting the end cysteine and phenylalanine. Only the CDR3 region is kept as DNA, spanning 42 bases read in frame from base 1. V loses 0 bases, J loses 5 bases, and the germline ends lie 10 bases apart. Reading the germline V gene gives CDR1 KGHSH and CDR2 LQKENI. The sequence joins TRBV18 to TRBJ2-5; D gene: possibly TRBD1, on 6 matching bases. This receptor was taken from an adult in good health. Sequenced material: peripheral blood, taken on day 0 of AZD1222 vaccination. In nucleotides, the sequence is TGTGCCAGCTCACCACCGGGCAGGGGCGAGACCCAGTACTTC. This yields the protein CASSPPGRGETQYF.